The present T cell receptor beta chain was sequenced within a study of CD8+ T cells in alopecia areata. Study overall: Graft recipients were approximately 7-11-week-old female C3H/HeJ mice, and donor skin originated from 6-12-month-old C3H/HeJ mice with spontaneous alopecia.

Study findings and constraints: Sequencing of scalp tissue also captures the resident alphabeta T cells of normal skin. Possibly as an HLA-related effect, TCR sharing across patients appeared less clear than in mice. Clonality in lesional scalp, especially alopecia totalis/universalis, exceeded that of normal scalp.

The CDR3 length is 13 residues. Trimming shortened V by 1 base and J by 2 bases, and 7 bases separated the two germline ends. Germline lookup yields CDR1 NSHNY and CDR2 SYGAGN. A note on this clone: Antigen: not known. Gene names and germline match the mouse. Read data end 4 residues before the CDR3 end; the end is taken from the germline J gene.

Extraction and reverse transcription of RNA yielded cDNA as the sequencing template. Libraries were prepared by immunoSEQ multiplex PCR; TCRdb keeps only in-frame clonotypes and omits some of them. Observed in the sample are about 270,000 clones, none of them singletons. Cells that came from pooled cutaneous lymph nodes were sorted using CD4, CD8alpha, NKG2D, NKG2ACE and other markers. Material for sequencing was CD4+ T cells sorted from a lymph node. The sequence derives from a C3H/HeJ mouse with alopecia areata. Mouse strain MHC haplotype: H2-k. The gene calls are TRBV13-1 and TRBJ2-7, with a tentative D call TRBD1 (6 bases). Incomplete CDR3 DNA: TGTGCCAGCAGTGATCGGGACACCTAT. Its protein is CASSDRDTY. The entire CDR3 protein reads CASSDRDTYEQYF.